This T cell receptor (beta chain) was sequenced in a study of blood T cell repertoires in COVID-19 (dated by TCRdb to about 2020). At the level of the whole study: Collaborator samples came from the United States, Italy and Spain and covered acute and convalescent phases of COVID-19. The samples were drawn from the first 160 participants of the ongoing ImmuneRACE study and from 950 to 1,500 subjects provided by 6 global collaborators. The repertoires were made available in a free public database intended to serve as a resource for research on the immune response to SARS-CoV-2. The dataset comprised deeply sampled blood TCRbeta repertoires from subjects exposed to, actively infected with, or recovered from COVID-19. The prospective study material was composed of cDNA or gDNA derived from T cells, B-cell-depleted T cells, or PBMCs. HLA class I and class II types, where available, came from metadata supplied by the sample provider rather than from assay-based typing. The sample metadata nearly always contained a de-identified subject ID, COVID-19 status, age in years and sex. The study at large found these results: Clinical and demographic metadata were provided uncurated, with the amount varying by source and participant.

Collaborating institutions collected whole blood in K2EDTA tubes following their own protocols. Collaborator samples were shipped for TCRbeta analysis as frozen whole blood, isolated PBMCs, or DNA extracted from either sample type. The immunoSEQ Assay, a bias-controlled multiplex PCR, was used to amplify TCRbeta CDR3 regions from genomic DNA. In the original analysis: Nucleated cell counts per sample were estimated from amplification of reference gene primers within the assay. To quantify the absolute abundance of each unique TCRbeta CDR3 rearrangement, sequence reads were collapsed and filtered. For each sample, productive Simpson clonality was calculated as the square root of Simpson's diversity index across productive rearrangements. TCRdb stores this immuneACCESS table with in-frame sequences only. Part of the clones is absent; in the studies checked, under half of the shortfall reflects unresolved V genes, and no reason is known for the rest. The V and J calls and clone size were taken over from that table, and D and trimming were inferred from the DNA. The sample includes 99,000 or so clones, with 91% observed a single time. Roughly 5.5% of the sample lies in the top ten.

Note on this clone: The clone's antigen remains unknown. No much larger clonotype is one base removed from it; base qualities were not supplied.

There are 15 amino acids in the CDR3, from cysteine to phenylalanine inclusive. The retained sequence is limited to the CDR3, 45 bases, with the frame set at the first base. The germline V gene (reference sequence) specifies LGHDT as CDR1 and YNNKEL as CDR2. V loses 1 base of germline sequence and J loses 0 bases, and the interval between the two ends is 10 bases. The chain uses TRBV3-1 (or the pseudogene TRBV3-2) and TRBJ2-7; the D gene cannot be resolved reliably. The receptor comes from a human donor in a cohort sampled during active COVID-19. Sequenced: peripheral blood. The CDR3 region reads CASSQALRSSYEQYF. The base sequence is TGTGCCAGCAGCCAAGCTCTTAGAAGCTCCTACGAGCAGTACTTC.